Each of the 20 T cell receptor beta chains below was sequenced from the same sample in a study of blood T cells in healthy people across ages. Alongside a J-beta primer mix, a sample-barcoded 5' primer served in a second PCR lasting about 6 to 12 cycles. One entry per CDR3 protein results from TCRdb running MiXCR on the 5' RACE reads. The sample consists of roughly 2 million distinct CDR3 sequences, about 49% of them appearing once. The sample was blood. These receptors all stem from a woman in her thirties or forties in good health.

V and J are TRBV3-1 and TRBJ2-5, with TRBD1 as a possible D gene (6 bases). Germline V CDR1 and CDR2: LGHDT, YNNKEL (reference sequence). V was cut by 3 bases and J by 4 bases, with 12 bases left in between. CDR3 length equals 14 residues. The CDR3 DNA sequence: TGTGCCAGCAGCCATCCGGGACAACCAGAGACCCAGTACTTC. This encodes CASSHPGQPETQYF.

The chain couples TRBV5-1 to TRBJ2-7; no clear D gene. TRBJ2-5 explains the end of the DNA better; the J call may be wrong. Looked up from germline, CDR1 is SGHRS and CDR2 is YFSETQ. The CDR3 totals 13 residues. The CDR3 region is CASSVDDRETQYF. Written as DNA, the CDR3 is TGCGCCAGCAGCGTGGATGATCGAGAGACCCAGTACTTC.

The V call is TRBV12-3 or TRBV12-4, the J call TRBJ1-5, with 10 bases identical to TRBD1. The V segment lost 4 bases and the J segment 7 bases; nucleotides outside the gene matches: 7. The CDR3 extends over 15 amino acids. CDR3 bases: TGTGCCAGCAGTTCCGGACAGGGGGTCTTACAGCCCCAGCATTTT. This encodes CASSSGQGVLQPQHF.

This chain links TRBV10-3 with TRBJ2-5; D not resolved. V gave up 3 bases and J gave up 1 base, with 12 bases separating them. Germline lookup yields CDR1 ENHRY and CDR2 SYGVKD. The CDR3 covers 15 residues. CDR3: CAISDIGALQETQYF. In nucleotides, the CDR3 is TGTGCCATCAGTGATATAGGAGCCCTCCAAGAGACCCAGTACTTC.

This rearrangement joins TRBV29-1 to TRBJ2-5; 8 bases align to TRBD1. The length of the CDR3 is 14 residues. CDR1 and CDR2 (germline): SQVTM, ANQGSEA. Trimming at V came to 2 bases and at J to 11 bases, leaving 13 bases not matched to a gene. For the CDR3, the DNA is TGCAGCGTTGAACGAGACAGGGGTTACAATGAGCAGTACTTC. Translated: CSVERDRGYNEQYF.

The J gene is TRBJ1-1, the V gene TRBV6-2 or TRBV6-3, with 9 bases aligning to TRBD1. This CDR3 spans 13 amino acids. CDR1 is MNHEY, CDR2 SVGEGT, per germline. The V and J ends lost 6 bases and 11 bases, in that order; junction bases with no gene match: 10. As DNA, the CDR3 is TGTGCCAGCAGCCGGGGACAGGGCCTTATCGCTTTCTTT. Encoded protein: CASSRGQGLIAFF.

This chain joins TRBV20-1 and TRBJ1-2; D is unclear. Germline V gives CDR1 DFQATT, CDR2 SNEGSKA (reference sequence). The germline V and J ends were trimmed by 6 bases and 8 bases, with 13 bases remaining between them. The CDR3 extends over 11 amino acids. CDR3 sequence: CSAWATRGYTF. CDR3 nucleotide sequence: TGCAGTGCCTGGGCCACAAGGGGCTACACCTTC.

This clonotype was seen a single time. This chain connects TRBV4-1 to TRBJ1-2; D is ambiguous. This CDR3 has 18 amino acids. Trimming removed 3 bases from V and 0 bases from J, with 20 bases in between. CDR1 is MGHRA and CDR2 is YSYEKL in the germline V gene. CDR3 sequence reads: CASSQDLFSTGPNYGYTF. CDR3 DNA: TGCGCCAGCAGCCAGGACCTTTTCTCCACGGGCCCTAACTATGGCTACACCTTC.

Only a few counts were recorded for this clonotype. This rearrangement joins TRBV7-2 to TRBJ2-5, with no clear D. CDR1 is SGHTA and CDR2 is FQGNSA in the germline V gene. V was shortened by 2 bases and J by 4 bases, with 14 bases between the two germline ends. The CDR3 loop spans 15 amino acids. The CDR3 DNA is TGTGCCAGCAGCTTACAGGCCCGTTGGGGAGAGACCCAGTACTTC. This sequence encodes CASSLQARWGETQYF.

The rearrangement joins TRBV5-1 to TRBJ2-1, with D perhaps TRBD1 or TRBD2 (7 bases each). The ends were cut back, 4 bases at V and 6 bases at J, with 17 bases in the middle. The CDR3 has 15 amino acids. Germline V lookup: CDR1 SGHRS, CDR2 YFSETQ. CDR3 in amino acids: CASSAGAGGINEQFF. DNA of the CDR3: TGCGCCAGCAGCGCGGGGGCAGGGGGGATCAATGAGCAGTTCTTC.

This clonotype was counted a few times. The gene calls are TRBV29-1 and TRBJ2-7; tentatively, D is TRBD1 (8 bases). The germline V and J ends were trimmed by 1 base and 4 bases, with 11 bases remaining between them. Germline values: CDR1 SQVTM, CDR2 ANQGSEA. The CDR3 is 13 amino acids. The CDR3 nucleotides read TGCAGCGTTGAAGCACAGGGGGGGTACGAGCAGTACTTC. Translating it yields CSVEAQGGYEQYF.

Only a few counts were recorded for this clonotype. The chain joins TRBV7-3 to TRBJ2-5; TRBD2 might be the D (7 bases). This CDR3 spans 15 amino acids. V was cut by 1 base and J by 4 bases, with 13 bases left in between. Germline CDR1 and CDR2: SGHTA and FQGTGA. CDR3 DNA: TGTGCCAGCAGCTTAAACCGGGGGGCGGGAGAGACCCAGTACTTC. This translates into CASSLNRGAGETQYF. The full variable domain, its missing parts supplied by reference TRBV7-3 and TRBJ2-5, is GAGVSQTPSNKVTEKGKYVELRCDPISGHTALYWYRQSLGQGPEFLIYFQGTGAADDSGLPNDRFFAVRPEGSVSTLKIQRTERGDSAVYLCASSLNRGAGETQYFGPGTRLLVL.

The V and J genes are TRBV4-2 and TRBJ2-7; TRBD1 aligns across 7 bases. The V gene end was trimmed by 4 bases and the J gene end by 7 bases; junction bases not matched to a gene: 7. CDR1 is LGHNA, CDR2 YNFKEQ, per germline. This CDR3 has 13 amino acids. CDR3 sequence: CASSRDDRAEQYF. The DNA of the CDR3 is TGTGCCAGCAGCCGGGACGACAGGGCGGAGCAGTACTTC.

The genes are TRBV7-2 and TRBJ2-7, with 12 bases matching TRBD1. Trimming cost V 6 bases and J 5 bases; bases outside gene matches: 8. Germline CDR1 SGHTA, CDR2 FQGNSA. The CDR3 has 15 residues. CDR3 amino acids: CASRLTGTGGNEQYF. The CDR3 bases are TGTGCCAGCAGATTGACCGGGACAGGGGGCAACGAGCAGTACTTC.

The CDR3 sequence: CASSQRHEQYF. The CDR3 DNA is TGTGCCAGCAGCCAGAGGCACGAGCAGTACTTC. V usage is TRBV28 and J usage is TRBJ2-7; no firm D call. This CDR3 spans 11 amino acids. Germline V gene lookup returns CDR1 MDHEN and CDR2 SYDVKM. V lost 6 bases to trimming and J lost 5 bases, with 8 bases between them.

This clonotype was counted a single time. CDR3 nucleotide sequence: TGCAGTGCTCCGGCCGGGACAGGACATCAGAGGGAGACCCAGTACTTC. It yields the protein CSAPAGTGHQRETQYF. The chain has TRBV20-1 and TRBJ2-5, with TRBD1 identical over 8 bases. The J segment lost 5 bases and the V segment lost 5 bases, leaving 16 bases of the junction unmatched. CDR1 is DFQATT and CDR2 is SNEGSKA in the germline V gene (reference sequence). The CDR3 has 16 amino acids.

The chain recombines TRBV25-1 with TRBJ1-4; 7 bases line up with TRBD1. Germline lookup yields CDR1 MGHDK and CDR2 SYGVNS. The CDR3 is 15 residues long. The V segment lost 1 base and the J segment 8 bases; nucleotides outside the gene matches: 7. The CDR3 sequence is CASSESAGGYEKLFF. DNA of the CDR3: TGTGCCAGCAGTGAATCAGCAGGGGGATACGAAAAACTGTTTTTT.

The J gene is TRBJ2-5, the V gene TRBV3-1; weak D call: TRBD1 (6 bases). The V gene lost 1 base and the J gene lost 2 bases, with 14 bases spanning the gap. This CDR3 spans 16 amino acids. CDR1 and CDR2 from the germline V gene are LGHDT and YNNKEL (reference sequence). In DNA, the CDR3 is TGTGCCAGCAGCCAAGGGGACACCGAGCCGCAAGAGACCCAGTACTTC. Encoded protein: CASSQGDTEPQETQYF.

The V and J genes are TRBV7-8 and TRBJ1-5; D gene unclear. The CDR3 covers 17 residues. Trimming took 2 bases from V and 3 from J, leaving 17 bases between them. CDR1 is SGHVS and CDR2 is FQNEAQ in the germline V gene. CDR3 sequence (DNA): TGTGCCAGCAGCTTAAGTTCTGCCTCCCGGACCAATCAGCCCCAGCATTTT. Amino acid sequence: CASSLSSASRTNQPQHF.

This clonotype has just a few counts. A read error may be the cause here, since a much bigger clone is one base away. The V gene is TRBV7-9, the J gene TRBJ2-3; D is ambiguous. The CDR3 spans 10 residues. The V gene's germline CDR1 is SEHNR and CDR2 FQNEAQ (reference sequence). Between the trimmed V and J ends, which lost 6 bases and 6 bases, there was a span of 4 bases. The CDR3 sequence: CASRWDTQYF. CDR3 DNA sequence: TGTGCCAGCAGGTGGGATACGCAGTATTTT.